Listed below are T cell receptor beta chains from one sample, sequenced in a study of blood T cell repertoires in COVID-19. The table came from immunoSEQ multiplex PCR; TCRdb's copy has only in-frame clones and leaves some out. The sample holds roughly 120,000 clones, roughly 87% seen once. Sequenced input: peripheral blood. The receptors were gathered from a human donor in a cohort sampled during active COVID-19. Each CDR3 is given with its conserved first and last residue. D genes are given only for firm matches. Where a row states a size, it is once, few, many or the class of an expanded clone; other rows omit it.

CDR3nt: TGCGCCAGCGGTACTAGCGGGACGGGGGACACCGGGGAGCTGTTTTTT
CDR3aa: CASGTSGTGDTGELFF
j_gene: TRBJ2-2
d_gene: TRBD2
v_gene: TRBV10-1
abundance: -

CDR3nt: TGTGCCAGCAGTGATTCGGGACAGGGGAATTCACCCCTCCACTTT
CDR3aa: CASSDSGQGNSPLHF
j_gene: TRBJ1-6
d_gene: TRBD1
v_gene: TRBV2
abundance: -

CDR3nt: TGTGCCAGCAGTTACTCGGAGACAGGGCTCTATGGCTACACCTTC
CDR3aa: CASSYSETGLYGYTF
j_gene: TRBJ1-2
d_gene: TRBD1
v_gene: TRBV6-5
abundance: -

CDR3nt: TGTGCCAGCAGTCACAGGGGGGGGACAGATACGCAGTATTTT
CDR3aa: CASSHRGGTDTQYF
j_gene: TRBJ2-3
d_gene: -
v_gene: TRBV3-1/TRBV3-2
abundance: -

CDR3nt: TGTGCCAGCAGAACTAGCCAACTCGCGAACACCGGGGAGCTGTTTTTT
CDR3aa: CASRTSQLANTGELFF
j_gene: TRBJ2-2
d_gene: -
v_gene: TRBV5-8
abundance: -

CDR3nt: TGTGCCAGCTCACCTGGGACATCTGGAAACACCATATATTTT
CDR3aa: CASSPGTSGNTIYF
j_gene: TRBJ1-3
d_gene: -
v_gene: TRBV18
abundance: -

CDR3nt: TGTGCCACCAGTGACTTCGGACAGGGTAGCCTCAATGAGCAGTTCTTC
CDR3aa: CATSDFGQGSLNEQFF
j_gene: TRBJ2-1
d_gene: TRBD1
v_gene: TRBV24-1
abundance: -

CDR3nt: TGCGCCAGCAGCCTAGATAGAACTCAAGAGACCCAGTACTTC
CDR3aa: CASSLDRTQETQYF
j_gene: TRBJ2-5
d_gene: -
v_gene: TRBV5-1
abundance: -

CDR3nt: TGTGCCAGCTCACAGAGCGGGACAGGGGACGATGGCTACACCTTC
CDR3aa: CASSQSGTGDDGYTF
j_gene: TRBJ1-2
d_gene: TRBD1
v_gene: TRBV18
abundance: -

CDR3nt: TGCGCCAGCACGAACAGGGAAGAAACCTATAATTCACCCCTCCACTTT
CDR3aa: CASTNREETYNSPLHF
j_gene: TRBJ1-6
d_gene: -
v_gene: TRBV10-1
abundance: -

CDR3nt: TGTGCCAGCTCACCTGACAGGGGGAATTTTTCACCCCTCCACTTT
CDR3aa: CASSPDRGNFSPLHF
j_gene: TRBJ1-6
d_gene: TRBD1
v_gene: TRBV18
abundance: -

CDR3nt: TGTGCCAGCAGCTTAGACTCCCAGCAGGGGGCAGGTGCCAAAAACATTCAGTACTTC
CDR3aa: CASSLDSQQGAGAKNIQYF
j_gene: TRBJ2-4
d_gene: TRBD1
v_gene: TRBV11-2
abundance: -

CDR3nt: TGCGCCAGCAGCTTGGCAGGGGAAGGGGAAAAACTGTTTTTT
CDR3aa: CASSLAGEGEKLFF
j_gene: TRBJ1-4
d_gene: -
v_gene: TRBV5-1
abundance: -

CDR3nt: TGTGCCATCAGCAACTTCGCCTATAATTCACCCCTCCACTTT
CDR3aa: CAISNFAYNSPLHF
j_gene: TRBJ1-6
d_gene: -
v_gene: TRBV10-3
abundance: -

CDR3nt: TGTGCCACCAGTGATTCCCGACAGGGGGCGAGCACTGAAGCTTTCTTT
CDR3aa: CATSDSRQGASTEAFF
j_gene: TRBJ1-1
d_gene: TRBD1
v_gene: TRBV24-1
abundance: many

CDR3nt: TGCAGTGCTAGTGGGGTGGCGCAGGGCACCGGGGAGCTGTTTTTT
CDR3aa: CSASGVAQGTGELFF
j_gene: TRBJ2-2
d_gene: -
v_gene: TRBV20-1
abundance: -

CDR3nt: TGCGCCAGCAGCCCGCAGACAGACACCAATGAAAAACTGTTTTTT
CDR3aa: CASSPQTDTNEKLFF
j_gene: TRBJ1-4
d_gene: -
v_gene: TRBV5-1
abundance: -

CDR3nt: TGTGCCAGCAGATCCCCGACAGGGACGAATTCACCCCTCCACTTT
CDR3aa: CASRSPTGTNSPLHF
j_gene: TRBJ1-6
d_gene: TRBD1
v_gene: TRBV7-9
abundance: -

CDR3nt: TGCAGCGCGACTAGCGGGGGGAACACAGATACGCAGTATTTT
CDR3aa: CSATSGGNTDTQYF
j_gene: TRBJ2-3
d_gene: TRBD2
v_gene: TRBV29-1
abundance: -

CDR3nt: TGCGCCAGCAGCTTCTTGCGCGGGAGCACCTACGAGCAGTACTTC
CDR3aa: CASSFLRGSTYEQYF
j_gene: TRBJ2-7
d_gene: TRBD2
v_gene: TRBV5-1
abundance: -

CDR3nt: TGTGCCAGCACGTCCCCGGGGGGGCCGACAGATACGCAGTATTTT
CDR3aa: CASTSPGGPTDTQYF
j_gene: TRBJ2-3
d_gene: TRBD2
v_gene: TRBV27
abundance: -

CDR3nt: TGTGCCAGCAGTCGGGACAGGTCCAATGAGCAGTTCTTC
CDR3aa: CASSRDRSNEQFF
j_gene: TRBJ2-1
d_gene: TRBD1
v_gene: TRBV5-4
abundance: few

CDR3nt: TGTGCCAGCACCGGCGGGCCTAGCACAGATACGCAGTATTTT
CDR3aa: CASTGGPSTDTQYF
j_gene: TRBJ2-3
d_gene: -
v_gene: TRBV11-3
abundance: -

CDR3nt: TGTGCCAGCATTGAATGGGAGCGCGGGGAGCTGTTTTTT
CDR3aa: CASIEWERGELFF
j_gene: TRBJ2-2
d_gene: -
v_gene: TRBV28
abundance: -

CDR3nt: TGTGCCAGCCTAGCCTCCAACACCGGGGAGCTGTTTTTT
CDR3aa: CASLASNTGELFF
j_gene: TRBJ2-2
d_gene: -
v_gene: TRBV28
abundance: -

CDR3nt: TGCAGCGCCGAGGGCGGTCCCCAGAACTACGAGCAGTACTTC
CDR3aa: CSAEGGPQNYEQYF
j_gene: TRBJ2-7
d_gene: -
v_gene: TRBV29-1
abundance: -

CDR3nt: TGCGCCAGCAGCTCGGGGAAGACAGGGGACGCCACAGATACGCAGTATTTT
CDR3aa: CASSSGKTGDATDTQYF
j_gene: TRBJ2-3
d_gene: TRBD1
v_gene: TRBV5-1
abundance: -

CDR3nt: TGTGCCAGCAGCTTAGCGCGGCAGGGTGGGGGCAATCAGCCCCAGCATTTT
CDR3aa: CASSLARQGGGNQPQHF
j_gene: TRBJ1-5
d_gene: -
v_gene: TRBV7-9
abundance: -

CDR3nt: TGCGCCAGCAGCTTCGTCGACTGGAACTACGAGCAGTACTTC
CDR3aa: CASSFVDWNYEQYF
j_gene: TRBJ2-7
d_gene: -
v_gene: TRBV5-1
abundance: -

CDR3nt: TGTGCCAGCAGCCAGAGATTAGCGGGGTCCGGCACGGATACGCAGTATTTT
CDR3aa: CASSQRLAGSGTDTQYF
j_gene: TRBJ2-3
d_gene: TRBD2
v_gene: TRBV4-2
abundance: -

CDR3nt: TGTGCCAGCAGCTGGACAGGGGGCGGCGGGGAGCTGTTTTTT
CDR3aa: CASSWTGGGGELFF
j_gene: TRBJ2-2
d_gene: TRBD1
v_gene: TRBV7-2
abundance: -

CDR3nt: TGTGCCAGTCGGAGGTGGGAAACAACTAATGAAAAACTGTTTTTT
CDR3aa: CASRRWETTNEKLFF
j_gene: TRBJ1-4
d_gene: -
v_gene: TRBV19
abundance: -

CDR3nt: TGTGCCAGCAGTCGCACCCTCGGGTCCGGGGAGCTGTTTTTT
CDR3aa: CASSRTLGSGELFF
j_gene: TRBJ2-2
d_gene: -
v_gene: TRBV6-5
abundance: -

CDR3nt: TGTGCCACTAGGACTAGCACAGATACGCAGTATTTT
CDR3aa: CATRTSTDTQYF
j_gene: TRBJ2-3
d_gene: -
v_gene: TRBV19
abundance: -

CDR3nt: TGTGCCAGCAGCATGGGGACAGGGAGCTATGGCTACACCTTC
CDR3aa: CASSMGTGSYGYTF
j_gene: TRBJ1-2
d_gene: TRBD1
v_gene: TRBV7-8
abundance: -

CDR3nt: TGTGCCTCTTCCCCTGGACAGGCAGATACGCAGTATTTT
CDR3aa: CASSPGQADTQYF
j_gene: TRBJ2-3
d_gene: TRBD1
v_gene: TRBV10-3
abundance: -

CDR3nt: TGCGCCAGCAGCTCGGACACCCAAGGATTTCCCCTCCACTTT
CDR3aa: CASSSDTQGFPLHF
j_gene: TRBJ1-6
d_gene: -
v_gene: TRBV5-1
abundance: -

CDR3nt: TGCAGCGTTCCGATTGGGCAGGGGAATTCTAACTATGGCTACACCTTC
CDR3aa: CSVPIGQGNSNYGYTF
j_gene: TRBJ1-2
d_gene: -
v_gene: TRBV29-1
abundance: -

CDR3nt: TGTGCCAGCAGTAATCAGGGGACCAAAGCTTTCTTT
CDR3aa: CASSNQGTKAFF
j_gene: TRBJ1-1
d_gene: -
v_gene: TRBV5-4
abundance: -

CDR3nt: TGTGCCAGCAGCCAATCCTGGCCCCAGGGTATTTATGAAAAACTGTTTTTT
CDR3aa: CASSQSWPQGIYEKLFF
j_gene: TRBJ1-4
d_gene: -
v_gene: TRBV14
abundance: -

CDR3nt: TGTGCCAGCAGTTCCCCCTCGACTAGCGGTTACAATGAGCAGTTCTTC
CDR3aa: CASSSPSTSGYNEQFF
j_gene: TRBJ2-1
d_gene: TRBD2
v_gene: TRBV27
abundance: few

CDR3nt: TGTGCCAGCAGCTCCACCGGGACTAGCGGGGGGGAGACCCAGTACTTC
CDR3aa: CASSSTGTSGGETQYF
j_gene: TRBJ2-5
d_gene: TRBD2
v_gene: TRBV7-6
abundance: -

CDR3nt: TGTGCCAGTAGTATAGGTGGTTTGGGCAGGGGGGCGACGGAGACCCAGTACTTC
CDR3aa: CASSIGGLGRGATETQYF
j_gene: TRBJ2-5
d_gene: -
v_gene: TRBV19
abundance: -

CDR3nt: TGTGCCAGCAGCTCCGGACTAGCGGGACCTTATGAGCAGTTCTTC
CDR3aa: CASSSGLAGPYEQFF
j_gene: TRBJ2-1
d_gene: TRBD2
v_gene: TRBV5-5
abundance: -

CDR3nt: TGTGCCAGCAGCCCTTCGGAGGAGACCCAGTACTTC
CDR3aa: CASSPSEETQYF
j_gene: TRBJ2-5
d_gene: -
v_gene: TRBV12-3/TRBV12-4
abundance: once

CDR3nt: TGTGCTAGTGGCCAAGGACTAGCGGGGAGCACAGATACGCAGTATTTT
CDR3aa: CASGQGLAGSTDTQYF
j_gene: TRBJ2-3
d_gene: TRBD2
v_gene: TRBV12-5
abundance: -